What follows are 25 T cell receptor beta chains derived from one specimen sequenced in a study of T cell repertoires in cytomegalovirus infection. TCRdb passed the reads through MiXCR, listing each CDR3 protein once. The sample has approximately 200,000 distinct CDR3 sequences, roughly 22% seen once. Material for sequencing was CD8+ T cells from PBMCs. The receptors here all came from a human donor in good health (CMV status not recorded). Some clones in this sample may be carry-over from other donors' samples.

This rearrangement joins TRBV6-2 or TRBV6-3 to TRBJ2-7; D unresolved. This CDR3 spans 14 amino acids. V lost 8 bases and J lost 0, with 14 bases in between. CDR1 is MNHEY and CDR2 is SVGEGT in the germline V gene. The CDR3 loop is CASSTKVDSYEQYF. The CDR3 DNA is TGTGCCAGCTCGACGAAAGTCGACTCCTACGAGCAGTACTTC.

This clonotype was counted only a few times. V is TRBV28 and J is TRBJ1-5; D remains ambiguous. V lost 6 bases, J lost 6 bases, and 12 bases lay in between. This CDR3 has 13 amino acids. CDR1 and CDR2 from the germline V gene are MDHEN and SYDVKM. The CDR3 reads CASSSTPSQPQHF. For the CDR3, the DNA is TGTGCCAGCAGCTCAACGCCAAGTCAGCCCCAGCATTTT.

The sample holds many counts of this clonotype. CDR3 nucleotide sequence: TGTGCCAGCAGTATCTCAGGACCCACAGATACGCAGTATTTT. Amino acids: CASSISGPTDTQYF. The chain joins TRBV12-3 or TRBV12-4 to TRBJ2-3; the D is unclear. The CDR3 has 14 residues. V was clipped by 5 bases and J by 2 bases, with 11 bases between them.

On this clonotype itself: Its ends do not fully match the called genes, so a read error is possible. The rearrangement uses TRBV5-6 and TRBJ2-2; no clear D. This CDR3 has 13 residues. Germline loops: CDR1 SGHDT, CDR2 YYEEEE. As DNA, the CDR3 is TGTGCCCGCAGCTTGTGGGGTACCGGGGAGCTGTTTTTT. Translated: CARSLWGTGELFF.

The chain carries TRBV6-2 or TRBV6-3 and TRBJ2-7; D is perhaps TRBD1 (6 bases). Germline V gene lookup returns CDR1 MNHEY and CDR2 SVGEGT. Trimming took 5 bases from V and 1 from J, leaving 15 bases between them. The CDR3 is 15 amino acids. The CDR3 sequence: CASSEEQGISYEQYF. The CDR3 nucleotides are TGTGCCAGCAGTGAAGAACAGGGCATTTCCTACGAGCAGTACTTC.

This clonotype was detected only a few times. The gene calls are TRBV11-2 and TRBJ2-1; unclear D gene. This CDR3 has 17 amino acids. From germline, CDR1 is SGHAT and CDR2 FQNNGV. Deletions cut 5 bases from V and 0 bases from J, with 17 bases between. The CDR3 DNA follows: TGTGCCAGCAGCCCTCCAAAAGGCGAGAGCTCCTACAATGAGCAGTTCTTC. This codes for CASSPPKGESSYNEQFF.

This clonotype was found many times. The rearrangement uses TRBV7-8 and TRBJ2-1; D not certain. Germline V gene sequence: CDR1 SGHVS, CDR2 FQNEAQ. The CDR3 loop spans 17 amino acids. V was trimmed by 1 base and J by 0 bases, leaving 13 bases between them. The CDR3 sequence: CASSLGSRASSYNEQFF. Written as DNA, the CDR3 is TGTGCCAGCAGCTTAGGATCTCGGGCTAGCTCCTACAATGAGCAGTTCTTC. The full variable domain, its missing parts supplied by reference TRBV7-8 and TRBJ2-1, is GAGVSQSPRYKVAKRGQDVALRCDPISGHVSLFWYQQALGQGPEFLTYFQNEAQLDKSGLPSDRFFAERPEGSVSTLKIQRTQQEDSAVYLCASSLGSRASSYNEQFFGPGTRLTVL.

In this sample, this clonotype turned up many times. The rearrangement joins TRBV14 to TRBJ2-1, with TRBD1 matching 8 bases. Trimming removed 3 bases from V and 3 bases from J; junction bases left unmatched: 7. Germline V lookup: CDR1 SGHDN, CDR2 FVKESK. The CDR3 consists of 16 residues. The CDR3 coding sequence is TGTGCCAGCAGCCAGACCGGGACAGGTTTCTACAATGAGCAGTTCTTC. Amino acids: CASSQTGTGFYNEQFF. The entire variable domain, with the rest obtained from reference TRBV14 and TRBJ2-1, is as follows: EAGVTQFPSHSVIEKGQTVTLRCDPISGHDNLYWYRRVMGKEIKFLLHFVKESKQDESGMPNNRFLAERTGGTYSTLKVQPAELEDSGVYFCASSQTGTGFYNEQFFGPGTRLTVL.

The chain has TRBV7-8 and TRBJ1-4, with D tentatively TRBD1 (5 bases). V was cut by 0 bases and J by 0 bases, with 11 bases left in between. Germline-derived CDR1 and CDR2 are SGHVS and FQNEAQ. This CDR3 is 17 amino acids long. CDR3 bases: TGTGCCAGCAGCTTAGCTGGGACGGCTGCAACTAATGAAAAACTGTTTTTT. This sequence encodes CASSLAGTAATNEKLFF.

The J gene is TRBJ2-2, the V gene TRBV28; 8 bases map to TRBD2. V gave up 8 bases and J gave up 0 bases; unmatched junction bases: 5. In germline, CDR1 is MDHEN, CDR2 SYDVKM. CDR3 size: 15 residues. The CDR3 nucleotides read TGTGCCAGCCGAACGGGACTAGCGAACACCGGGGAGCTGTTTTTT. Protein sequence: CASRTGLANTGELFF.

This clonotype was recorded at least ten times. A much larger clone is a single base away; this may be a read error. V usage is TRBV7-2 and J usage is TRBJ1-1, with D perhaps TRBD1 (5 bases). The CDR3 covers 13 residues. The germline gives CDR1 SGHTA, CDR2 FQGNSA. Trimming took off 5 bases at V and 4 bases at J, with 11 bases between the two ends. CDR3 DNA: TGTGCCAGCAGCCAAGCGGGGGGCACTGAAGCTTTCTTT. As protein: CASSQAGGTEAFF.

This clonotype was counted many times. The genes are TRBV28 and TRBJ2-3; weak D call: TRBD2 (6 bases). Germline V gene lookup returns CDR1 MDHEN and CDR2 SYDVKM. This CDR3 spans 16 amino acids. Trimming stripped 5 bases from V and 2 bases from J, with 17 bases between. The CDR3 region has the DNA TGTGCCAGCAGTCCACCCCGTTGGGAGGACACAGATACGCAGTATTTT. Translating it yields CASSPPRWEDTDTQYF.

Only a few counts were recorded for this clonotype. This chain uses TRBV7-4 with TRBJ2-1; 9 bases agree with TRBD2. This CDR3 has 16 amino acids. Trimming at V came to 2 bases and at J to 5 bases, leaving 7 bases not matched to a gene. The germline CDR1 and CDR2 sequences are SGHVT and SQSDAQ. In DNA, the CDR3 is TGTGCCAGCAGCTTAAATCGCGGGGGGGGGCACAATGAGCAGTTCTTC. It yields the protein CASSLNRGGGHNEQFF.

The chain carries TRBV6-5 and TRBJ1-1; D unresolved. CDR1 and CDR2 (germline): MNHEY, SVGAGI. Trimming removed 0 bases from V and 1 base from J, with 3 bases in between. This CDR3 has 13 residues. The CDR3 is CASSYSANTEAFF. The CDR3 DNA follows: TGTGCCAGCAGTTACTCGGCGAACACTGAAGCTTTCTTT.

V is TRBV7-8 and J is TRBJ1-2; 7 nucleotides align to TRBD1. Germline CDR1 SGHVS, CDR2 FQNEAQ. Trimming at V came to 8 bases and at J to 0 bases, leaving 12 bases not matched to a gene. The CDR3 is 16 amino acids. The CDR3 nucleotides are TGTGCCAGCTGGGGGACAGATCTTGCCCCTAACTATGGCTACACCTTC. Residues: CASWGTDLAPNYGYTF.

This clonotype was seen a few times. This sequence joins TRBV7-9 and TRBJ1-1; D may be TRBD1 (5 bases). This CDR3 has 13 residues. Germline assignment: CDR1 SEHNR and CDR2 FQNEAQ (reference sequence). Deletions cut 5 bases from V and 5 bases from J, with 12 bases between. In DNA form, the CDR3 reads TGTGCCAGCAGCCGAGCAGGGTATACTGAAGCTTTCTTT. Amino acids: CASSRAGYTEAFF. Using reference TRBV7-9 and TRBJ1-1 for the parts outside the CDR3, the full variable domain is DTGVSQNPRHKITKRGQNVTFRCDPISEHNRLYWYRQTLGQGPEFLTYFQNEAQLEKSRLLSDRFSAERPKGSFSTLEIQRTEQGDSAMYLCASSRAGYTEAFFGQGTRLTVV.

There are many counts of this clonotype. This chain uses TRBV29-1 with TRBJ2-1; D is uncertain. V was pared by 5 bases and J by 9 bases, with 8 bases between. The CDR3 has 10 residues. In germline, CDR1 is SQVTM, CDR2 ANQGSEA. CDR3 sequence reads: CSVRMVEQFF. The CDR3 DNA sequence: TGCAGCGTTAGGATGGTTGAGCAGTTCTTC.

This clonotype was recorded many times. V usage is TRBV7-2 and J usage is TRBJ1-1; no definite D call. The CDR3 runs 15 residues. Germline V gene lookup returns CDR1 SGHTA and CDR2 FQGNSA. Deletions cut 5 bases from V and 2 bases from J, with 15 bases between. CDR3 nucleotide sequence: TGTGCCAGCAGCCCATCTGGGGTAGCTAACACTGAAGCTTTCTTT. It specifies CASSPSGVANTEAFF.

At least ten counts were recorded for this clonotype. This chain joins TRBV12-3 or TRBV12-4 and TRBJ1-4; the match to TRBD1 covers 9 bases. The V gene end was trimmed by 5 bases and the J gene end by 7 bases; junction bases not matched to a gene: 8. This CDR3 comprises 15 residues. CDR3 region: CASSPLGQGTEKLFF. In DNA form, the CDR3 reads TGTGCCAGCAGTCCCCTGGGACAGGGTACTGAAAAACTGTTTTTT.

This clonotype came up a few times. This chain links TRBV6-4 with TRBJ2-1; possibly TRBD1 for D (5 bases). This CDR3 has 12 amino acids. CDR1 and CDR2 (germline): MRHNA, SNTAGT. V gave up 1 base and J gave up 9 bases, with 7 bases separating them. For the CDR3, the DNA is TGTGCCAGCAGTGACTTTAGGGGTGAGCAGTTCTTC. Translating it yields CASSDFRGEQFF.

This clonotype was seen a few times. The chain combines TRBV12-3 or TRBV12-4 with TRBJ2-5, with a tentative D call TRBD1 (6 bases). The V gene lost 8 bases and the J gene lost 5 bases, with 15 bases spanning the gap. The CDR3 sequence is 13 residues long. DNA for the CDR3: TGTGCCAGCGGATGGGGGCCCCTGGAGACCCAGTACTTC. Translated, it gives CASGWGPLETQYF.

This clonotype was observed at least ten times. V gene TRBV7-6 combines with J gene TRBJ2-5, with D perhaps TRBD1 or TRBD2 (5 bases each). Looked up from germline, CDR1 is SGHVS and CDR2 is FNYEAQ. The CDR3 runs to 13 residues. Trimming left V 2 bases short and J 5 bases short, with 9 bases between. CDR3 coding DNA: TGTGCCAGCAGCTTATGGGGCGGGGAGACCCAGTACTTC. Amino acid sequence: CASSLWGGETQYF.

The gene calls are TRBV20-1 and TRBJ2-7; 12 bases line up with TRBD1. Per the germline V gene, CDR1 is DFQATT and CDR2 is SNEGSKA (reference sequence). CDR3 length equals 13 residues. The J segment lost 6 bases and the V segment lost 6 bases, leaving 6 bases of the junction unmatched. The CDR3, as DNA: TGCAGTGCGAATCGGGACAGGGGGCCCGAGCAGTACTTC. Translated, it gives CSANRDRGPEQYF.

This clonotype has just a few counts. CDR3 sequence (DNA): TGTGCCAGCAGTGGGAGACAGGGGAGCACTGAAGCTTTCTTT. This sequence encodes CASSGRQGSTEAFF. The chain links TRBV27 to TRBJ1-1; 8 bases are a match to TRBD1. J gave up 4 bases and V 5 bases, and 6 bases lay outside the gene matches. Germline CDR1 MNHEY, CDR2 SMNVEV (reference sequence). This CDR3 spans 14 amino acids.

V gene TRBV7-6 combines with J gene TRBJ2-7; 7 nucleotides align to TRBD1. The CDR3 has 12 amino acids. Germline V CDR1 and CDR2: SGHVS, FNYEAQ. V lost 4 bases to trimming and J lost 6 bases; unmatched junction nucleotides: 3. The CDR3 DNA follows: TGTGCCAGCAGCTCGAGGGGGCGCGAGCAGTACTTC. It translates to CASSSRGREQYF.